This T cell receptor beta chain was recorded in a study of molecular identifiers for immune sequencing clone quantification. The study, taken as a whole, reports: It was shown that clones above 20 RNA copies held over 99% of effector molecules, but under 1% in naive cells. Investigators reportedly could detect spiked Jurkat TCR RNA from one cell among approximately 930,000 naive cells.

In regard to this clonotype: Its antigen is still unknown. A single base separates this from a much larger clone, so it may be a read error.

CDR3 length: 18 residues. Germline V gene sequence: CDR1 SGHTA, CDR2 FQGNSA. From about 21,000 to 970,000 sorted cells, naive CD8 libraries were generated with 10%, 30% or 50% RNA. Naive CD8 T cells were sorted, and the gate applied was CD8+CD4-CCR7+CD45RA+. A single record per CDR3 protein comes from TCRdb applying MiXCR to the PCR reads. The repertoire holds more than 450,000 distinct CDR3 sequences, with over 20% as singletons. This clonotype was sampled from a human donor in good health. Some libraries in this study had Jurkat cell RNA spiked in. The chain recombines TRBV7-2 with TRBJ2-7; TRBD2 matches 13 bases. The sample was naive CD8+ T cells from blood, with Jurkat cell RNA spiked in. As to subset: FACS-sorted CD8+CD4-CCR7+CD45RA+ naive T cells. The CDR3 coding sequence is TGTGCCAGCAGCCCACCGCCCGGGACTAGCGGGACAGGCTACGAGCGGTACTTC. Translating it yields CASSPPPGTSGTGYERYF.